The 12 T cell receptor beta chains presented below share a single source sample, sequenced in a study of prognosis after radiotherapy for stage I lung cancer. From genomic DNA, TCR beta CDR3 was amplified by two-round multiplex PCR. Round one of PCR was performed, and it used primers specific to each TRBV and TRBJ gene. In TCRdb, the multiplex PCR reads were re-called with MiXCR into one record per CDR3 protein. Of roughly 38,000 distinct CDR3 sequences in the sample, less than 25% were seen once. Sequenced here: PBMCs, sampled before or after stereotactic body radiation therapy (not recorded which). The receptors were sampled from a donor aged 50 or older with non-small cell lung cancer.

A word on this clonotype: A read error may explain this, as a much larger clone is one base away. The J gene is TRBJ2-2, the V gene TRBV7-6, with D perhaps being TRBD1 or TRBD2 (5 bases each). Trimming took off 5 bases at V and 0 bases at J, with 19 bases between the two ends. Germline assignment: CDR1 SGHVS and CDR2 FNYEAQ. The CDR3 sequence is 18 residues long. This chain's CDR3 is CASSPSIVEGSNTGELFF. Written as DNA, the CDR3 is TGTGCCAGCAGCCCATCGATCGTAGAGGGGTCGAACACCGGGGAGCTGTTTTTT.

This clonotype was seen repeatedly, ten times or more. V gene TRBV28 combines with J gene TRBJ2-5, with a possible D match to TRBD2 (5 bases). Germline V CDR1 and CDR2: MDHEN, SYDVKM. The CDR3 loop spans 13 amino acids. Trimming removed 5 bases at V and 4 bases at J, with 11 bases between. The CDR3 here is CASSQDGGETQYF. DNA for the CDR3: TGTGCCAGCAGTCAAGACGGAGGAGAGACCCAGTACTTC.

This clonotype was counted at least ten times. CDR3 residues: CSARDAIAAQETQYF. The DNA for the CDR3 is TGCAGTGCTAGAGACGCGATAGCGGCTCAAGAGACCCAGTACTTC. This chain links TRBV20-1 with TRBJ2-5; tentative D call: TRBD2 (6 bases). This CDR3 is 15 amino acids long. Trimming stripped 0 bases from V and 2 bases from J, with 13 bases between. Germline lookup yields CDR1 DFQATT and CDR2 SNEGSKA (reference sequence).

The CDR3 spells CSSTLPGQAYGYTF. The CDR3 coding sequence is TGCAGTTCTACGCTTCCGGGACAGGCTTATGGCTACACCTTC. This chain connects TRBV20-1 to TRBJ1-2; 8 nucleotides match TRBD1. Germline V lookup: CDR1 DFQATT, CDR2 SNEGSKA (reference sequence). The CDR3 consists of 14 residues. The trim removed 8 bases at V and 5 bases at J, leaving 13 bases unmatched.

This clonotype was detected many times. The V gene is TRBV19, the J gene TRBJ2-5, with 8 bases lining up with TRBD1. This CDR3 region has 11 residues. Germline V gives CDR1 LNHDA, CDR2 SQIVND (reference sequence). J gave up 11 bases and V 3 bases, and 2 bases lay outside the gene matches. For the CDR3, the DNA is TGTGCCAGTAGTATGACAGGGGAGCAGTACTTC. This translates into CASSMTGEQYF.

This clonotype was observed many times. V and J are TRBV5-1 and TRBJ1-1; D remains ambiguous. V was pared by 2 bases and J by 2 bases, with 10 bases between. The CDR3 is made up of 14 amino acids. Germline values: CDR1 SGHRS, CDR2 YFSETQ. CDR3 sequence (DNA): TGCGCCAGCAGCTTCAGAGCCGACAACACTGAAGCTTTCTTT. This codes for CASSFRADNTEAFF. Using reference TRBV5-1 and TRBJ1-1 for the parts outside the CDR3, the full variable domain is KAGVTQTPRYLIKTRGQQVTLSCSPISGHRSVSWYQQTPGQGLQFLFEYFSETQRNKGNFPGRFSGRQFSNSRSEMNVSTLELGDSALYLCASSFRADNTEAFFGQGTRLTVV.

This clonotype was recorded at least ten times. J is TRBJ2-7 and V is TRBV30; D possibly corresponds to TRBD1 (6 bases). This CDR3 spans 14 amino acids. With 0 bases removed from V and 4 bases from J, the gap between germline ends came to 13 bases. Germline CDR1 is GTSNPN and CDR2 is SVGIG (reference sequence). Written as DNA, the CDR3 is TGTGCCTGGAGTGTCCTACAGGGTCCATACGAGCAGTACTTC. Translated, it gives CAWSVLQGPYEQYF.

CDR3 protein: CASSQVTMVSDTQYF. The DNA of the CDR3 is TGTGCCAGCAGTCAGGTGACGATGGTCTCAGATACGCAGTATTTT. The chain links TRBV6-2 or TRBV6-3 to TRBJ2-3; D is uncertain. The germline CDR1 and CDR2 sequences are MNHEY and SVGEGT. The CDR3 totals 15 residues. Trimming took 5 bases from V and 4 from J, leaving 16 bases between them.

Points on this clonotype: A far larger clone is just one base off, so this is likely a read error. The J gene is TRBJ2-3, the V gene TRBV6-1; 7 nucleotides match TRBD2. V was pared by 6 bases and J by 5 bases, with 11 bases of the junction left unmatched. The CDR3 runs to 15 residues. Germline lookup yields CDR1 MNHNS and CDR2 SASEGT. The CDR3 here is CASSYGGLARDTQYF. The CDR3 DNA reads as TGTGCCAGCAGCTACGGGGGGTTAGCGCGAGATACGCAGTATTTT.

This clonotype has at least ten counts. The rearrangement uses TRBV14 and TRBJ2-3, with 14 bases that match TRBD2. This CDR3 contains 17 residues. Losses at the gene ends were 0 bases for V and 14 bases for J; bases not matched to a gene: 13. CDR1 and CDR2 (germline): SGHDN, FVKESK. Here the CDR3 DNA reads TGTGCCAGCAGCCAAGATAAGGGGCCGGGACTAGCGGGAGTTTGGTATTTT. Protein: CASSQDKGPGLAGVWYF.

This clonotype was recorded at least ten times. The V call is TRBV20-1, the J call TRBJ1-1, with D unclear. The CDR3 loop spans 14 amino acids. V dropped 5 bases and J dropped 6 bases, with 19 bases sitting between them. Germline CDR1 is DFQATT and CDR2 is SNEGSKA (reference sequence). The DNA for the CDR3 is TGCAGTGCTCATAGACCAGCCGGCCAGCCTGAAGCTTTCTTT. Its translation is CSAHRPAGQPEAFF.

The sample holds many counts of this clonotype. The chain uses TRBV6-1 and TRBJ1-5, with D uncertain. V was pared by 8 bases and J by 0 bases, with 14 bases between. Germline CDR1 and CDR2: MNHNS and SASEGT. The CDR3 covers 15 residues. The CDR3 DNA reads TGTGCCAGCTTTTCGGACGTAACTAGCAATCAGCCCCAGCATTTT. Its translation is CASFSDVTSNQPQHF.